The text below deals with one T cell receptor (beta chain). The source of the sample is a study of OX40 agonist ivuxolimab in advanced cancers. Across the study: Recorded diagnoses for dose-escalation patients were hepatocellular carcinoma, melanoma, renal cell or head and neck cancer.

Trimming pared 4 bases from V and 6 bases from J, leaving 20 bases between. This CDR3 is built from 16 residues. Looked up from germline, CDR1 is SGHDT and CDR2 is YYEEEE. Repertoires were generated with immunoSEQ multiplex PCR, while TCRdb's copy carries only in-frame clones and drops some. The sample holds around 48,000 clones; 65% to 85% are singletons and the top ten take 0.9% to 1.2%. This TCR was recovered from an adult with an advanced solid tumor such as melanoma, head and neck, liver or kidney cancer. The V call is TRBV5-6, the J call TRBJ2-1; D tentatively reads TRBD1 or TRBD2 (5 bases each). Sequenced here: CD4+ or CD8+ T cells sorted from blood, sampled in a trial of the OX40 agonist ivuxolimab. The CDR3 sequence is CASSLGTRAEGNEQFF. CDR3 in DNA: TGTGCCAGCAGCCTGGGGACGAGGGCAGAGGGCAATGAGCAGTTCTTC.